The 7 T cell receptor beta chains presented below share a single source sample, sequenced in a study of T cell responses to AZD1222 COVID-19 vaccine. The repertoire was sequenced with immunoSEQ multiplex PCR; TCRdb's copy has only in-frame clones and lacks some. The data show about 88,000 clones, with about nine tenths seen just once and around 2% held by the top ten. The material was peripheral blood, obtained on day 0 of AZD1222 vaccination. Receptors were obtained from an adult in good health.

V usage is TRBV27 and J usage is TRBJ2-1, with a possible D match to TRBD2 (7 bases). Germline assignment: CDR1 MNHEY and CDR2 SMNVEV (reference sequence). The germline V and J ends were trimmed by 7 bases and 6 bases, with 13 bases remaining between them. The CDR3 totals 13 residues. As DNA, the CDR3 is TGTGCCAGCACCACAGGGAGGGGCAATGAGCAGTTCTTC. Residues: CASTTGRGNEQFF.

The CDR3 region has the DNA TGCGCCAGCAGCTTGGGTGGGGCAGGGGAATACTACGAGCAGTACTTC. Translating it yields CASSLGGAGEYYEQYF. This chain joins TRBV5-1 and TRBJ2-7; tentative D call: TRBD1 (6 bases). Trimming removed 0 bases at V and 3 bases at J, with 16 bases between. The CDR3 is 16 residues long. Looked up from germline, CDR1 is SGHRS and CDR2 is YFSETQ.

V is TRBV7-3 and J is TRBJ1-1, with a weak D call TRBD1 (5 bases). The CDR3 runs 13 residues. Trimming cost V 2 bases and J 3 bases, with 7 bases left between them. Per the germline V gene, CDR1 is SGHTA and CDR2 is FQGTGA. In DNA, the CDR3 is TGTGCCAGCAGCTTATTAGGGGACACTGAAGCTTTCTTT. Its translation is CASSLLGDTEAFF.

The chain recombines TRBV6-5 with TRBJ1-1; D gene uncertain. This CDR3 has 14 amino acids. Germline CDR1 reads MNHEY; CDR2 reads SVGAGI. With 4 bases removed from V and 0 bases from J, the gap between germline ends came to 9 bases. In DNA form, the CDR3 reads TGTGCCAGCAGTTCACCGGCCATGAACACTGAAGCTTTCTTT. Its translation is CASSSPAMNTEAFF.

This chain connects TRBV3-1 (or the pseudogene TRBV3-2) to TRBJ1-1, with D unclear. Trimming stripped 5 bases from V and 1 base from J, with 8 bases between. There are 13 residues in the CDR3. Germline V CDR1 and CDR2: LGHDT, YNNKEL (reference sequence). CDR3 residues: CASSIGENTEAFF. In DNA form, the CDR3 reads TGTGCCAGCAGCATAGGCGAGAACACTGAAGCTTTCTTT.

The rearrangement links TRBV9 to TRBJ1-2; no clear D. Trimming removed 3 bases at V and 3 bases at J, with 12 bases between. In germline, CDR1 is SGDLS, CDR2 YYNGEE. This CDR3 is built from 14 residues. This chain's CDR3 is CASSAGVFDYGYTF. CDR3 in DNA: TGTGCCAGCAGCGCCGGAGTCTTTGACTATGGCTACACCTTC.

The count of this clone is one. The chain links TRBV7-8 to TRBJ1-1; D gene ambiguous. The CDR3 has 16 residues. CDR1 SGHVS and CDR2 FQNEAQ come from the germline V gene. V was cut by 1 base and J by 5 bases, with 17 bases left in between. The CDR3 here is CASSLDKIRGETEAFF. The CDR3 bases are TGTGCCAGCAGCTTAGACAAAATAAGAGGTGAAACTGAAGCTTTCTTT. The variable domain in full, with the rest retrieved from reference TRBV7-8 and TRBJ1-1, is GAGVSQSPRYKVAKRGQDVALRCDPISGHVSLFWYQQALGQGPEFLTYFQNEAQLDKSGLPSDRFFAERPEGSVSTLKIQRTQQEDSAVYLCASSLDKIRGETEAFFGQGTRLTVV.